The source of this TCR beta chain is a study of T cell responses to AZD1222 COVID-19 vaccine. Study-wide context: Second-dose timings of about 4 or about 12 weeks were pooled.

The sample holds a few counts of this clone. Antigen: not known. The CDR3 covers 14 residues. CDR1 is LGHDT and CDR2 is YNNKEL in the germline V gene (reference sequence). Germline trimming cut 2 bases from V and 5 bases from J; bases unmatched to any gene: 0. Findings of the study overall: In the spike-specific TCR repertoire, nearly half reportedly target unmutated variant regions. The donor group comprised mostly white British people and more females; the analysis possibly underestimated clonal diversity.

Sequencing used immunoSEQ multiplex PCR; TCRdb keeps in-frame clones, though not all of them. The table lists some 80,000 clones, around nine tenths of them singletons. Material: peripheral blood, obtained on day 0 of AZD1222 vaccination. The rearrangement uses TRBV3-1 (or the pseudogene TRBV3-2) and TRBJ2-1; 10 bases agree with TRBD2. This clonotype originated in an adult in good health. The CDR3 sequence is CASSQLAGDNEQFF. CDR3 nucleotides: TGTGCCAGCAGCCAACTAGCGGGGGACAATGAGCAGTTCTTC.